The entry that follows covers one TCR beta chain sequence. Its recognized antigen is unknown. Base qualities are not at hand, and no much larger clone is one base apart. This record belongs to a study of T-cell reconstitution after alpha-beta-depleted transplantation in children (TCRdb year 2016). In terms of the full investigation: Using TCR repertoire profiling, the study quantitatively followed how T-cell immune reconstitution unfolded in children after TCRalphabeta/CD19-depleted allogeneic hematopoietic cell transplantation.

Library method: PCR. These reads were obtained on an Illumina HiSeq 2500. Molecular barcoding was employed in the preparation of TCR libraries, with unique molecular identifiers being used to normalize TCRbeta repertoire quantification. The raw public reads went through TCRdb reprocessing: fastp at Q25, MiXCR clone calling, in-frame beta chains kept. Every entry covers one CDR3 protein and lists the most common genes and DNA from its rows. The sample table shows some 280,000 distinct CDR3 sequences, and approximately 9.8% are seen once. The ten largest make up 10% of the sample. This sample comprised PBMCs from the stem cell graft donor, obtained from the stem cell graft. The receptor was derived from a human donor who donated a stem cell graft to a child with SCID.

The DNA is as follows: TGTGCCAGCAGCCCAAGTGGGACGAGCGGGCAGACCCAGTACTTC. It translates to CASSPSGTSGQTQYF. The chain was built from TRBV7-9 and TRBJ2-5; the D gene is possibly TRBD2, with 6 bases matching. Trimming at the junction amounts to 5 bases on V and 6 bases on J, and the germline ends lie 19 bases apart. The CDR3 has 15 amino acids, counting the end cysteine and phenylalanine. Here the CDR3 DNA is all that survives: 45 bases in frame from base 1. Per the germline V gene (reference sequence), SEHNR is the CDR1 and FQNEAQ is the CDR2. This CDR3, with the reference TRBV7-9 and TRBJ2-5 proteins standing in past its ends, gives the full variable domain DTGVSQNPRHKITKRGQNVTFRCDPISEHNRLYWYRQTLGQGPEFLTYFQNEAQLEKSRLLSDRFSAERPKGSFSTLEIQRTEQGDSAMYLCASSPSGTSGQTQYFGPGTRLLVL.